The 28 T cell receptor beta chains below were found in one sample sequenced in a study of blood T cell repertoires in COVID-19. Assay used: immunoSEQ multiplex PCR; TCRdb lists only in-frame clones, some missing. The sample includes roughly 150,000 clones, 81% of them seen just once. The material sequenced was peripheral blood. These receptors all stem from a man between 60 and 75 years old with active or convalescent COVID-19.

The V call is TRBV2, the J call TRBJ1-5; no clear D. The V gene lost 4 bases and the J gene lost 1 base, with 8 bases spanning the gap. Germline CDR1 SNHLY, CDR2 FYNNEI. This CDR3 comprises 14 residues. The CDR3 bases are TGTGCCAGCAGTGTCGAGAGAAGCAATCAGCCCCAGCATTTT. Translating it yields CASSVERSNQPQHF.

The rearrangement uses TRBV7-9 and TRBJ2-3; D perhaps matches TRBD1 (5 bases). The V gene's germline CDR1 is SEHNR and CDR2 FQNEAQ (reference sequence). The CDR3 sequence is 14 residues long. Trimming removed 8 bases at V and 1 base at J, with 13 bases between. The CDR3 is CASEGARGTDTQYF. The CDR3 region has the DNA TGTGCCAGCGAAGGGGCACGGGGCACAGATACGCAGTATTTT.

This clone was seen only a few times. The DNA of the CDR3 is TGCGCCAGCGCGGCGGACAGTACCTACGAGCAGTACTTC. Its translation is CASAADSTYEQYF. The chain carries TRBV10-1 and TRBJ2-7; D may be TRBD1 (6 bases). In germline, CDR1 is WNHNN, CDR2 SYGVQD (reference sequence). CDR3 length equals 13 residues. With 8 bases removed from V and 2 bases from J, the gap between germline ends came to 13 bases.

The chain employs TRBV3-1 (or the pseudogene TRBV3-2) and TRBJ1-1, with 9 bases fitting TRBD1. The CDR3 sequence is 17 residues long. The trim removed 4 bases at V and 1 base at J, leaving 10 bases unmatched. Germline values: CDR1 LGHDT, CDR2 YNNKEL (reference sequence). The CDR3 DNA sequence: TGTGCCAGCAGCCCGGTCCCGGGACAGGGTGCGAACACTGAAGCTTTCTTT. This gives the protein CASSPVPGQGANTEAFF.

This chain links TRBV5-1 with TRBJ2-3; TRBD2 agrees at 10 bases. Germline V lookup: CDR1 SGHRS, CDR2 YFSETQ. The CDR3 has 16 residues. Losses at the gene ends were 0 bases for V and 5 bases for J; bases not matched to a gene: 6. The CDR3 loop is CASSLASSGGVDTQYF. The CDR3 bases are TGCGCCAGCAGCTTGGCGTCTAGCGGGGGTGTAGATACGCAGTATTTT.

V gene TRBV4-1 combines with J gene TRBJ1-1, with D unclear. Trimming cost V 0 bases and J 4 bases, with 9 bases left between them. From germline, CDR1 is MGHRA and CDR2 YSYEKL. The CDR3 covers 14 residues. CDR3 DNA sequence: TGCGCCAGCAGCCAAGAGGACTTTAGCACTGAAGCTTTCTTT. This encodes CASSQEDFSTEAFF.

The chain employs TRBV14 and TRBJ2-7, with D unclear. The V gene lost 2 bases and the J gene lost 2 bases, with 7 bases spanning the gap. The germline V gene has CDR1 SGHDN and CDR2 FVKESK. The CDR3 is 13 residues long. The CDR3 loop is CASSQNAAYEQYF. Written as DNA, the CDR3 is TGTGCCAGCAGCCAAAACGCAGCCTACGAGCAGTACTTC. Looking up the rest from reference TRBV14 and TRBJ2-7 gives the full variable domain: EAGVTQFPSHSVIEKGQTVTLRCDPISGHDNLYWYRRVMGKEIKFLLHFVKESKQDESGMPNNRFLAERTGGTYSTLKVQPAELEDSGVYFCASSQNAAYEQYFGPGTRLTVT.

The chain recombines TRBV7-2 with TRBJ2-7, with D possibly matching TRBD2 (6 bases). Trimming pared 5 bases from V and 0 bases from J, leaving 11 bases between. This CDR3 spans 14 amino acids. Germline V gives CDR1 SGHTA, CDR2 FQGNSA. In DNA, the CDR3 is TGTGCCAGCAGCACCCGGACTAACTCCTACGAGCAGTACTTC. The encoded protein is CASSTRTNSYEQYF.

This clone was seen only once. The gene calls are TRBV2 and TRBJ2-6; D might be TRBD1 (6 bases). This CDR3 has 16 residues. Trimming took 7 bases from V and 0 from J, leaving 13 bases between them. The germline CDR1 and CDR2 sequences are SNHLY and FYNNEI. The chain's CDR3 is CASTGTPSSGANVLTF. CDR3 nucleotides: TGTGCCAGCACTGGGACACCTAGCTCTGGGGCCAACGTCCTGACTTTC. The full variable domain, its missing parts supplied by reference TRBV2 and TRBJ2-6, is EPEVTQTPSHQVTQMGQEVILRCVPISNHLYFYWYRQILGQKVEFLVSFYNNEISEKSEIFDDQFSVERPDGSNFTLKIRSTKLEDSAMYFCASTGTPSSGANVLTFGAGSRLTVL.

The chain combines TRBV27 with TRBJ2-1, with 13 nucleotides matching TRBD2. The CDR3 covers 15 residues. The trim removed 5 bases at V and 4 bases at J, leaving 2 bases unmatched. In germline, CDR1 is MNHEY, CDR2 SMNVEV (reference sequence). For the CDR3, the DNA is TGTGCCAGCAGTGCGGGACTAGCGGGATACAATGAGCAGTTCTTC. Translated, it gives CASSAGLAGYNEQFF.

The chain employs TRBV2 and TRBJ1-2; no firm D call. CDR3 length: 13 amino acids. Germline-derived CDR1 and CDR2 are SNHLY and FYNNEI. V lost 4 bases, J lost 0 bases, and 6 bases lay in between. The chain's CDR3 is CASSGSANYGYTF. The CDR3 nucleotides are TGTGCCAGCAGTGGATCAGCTAACTATGGCTACACCTTC.

This clone was counted once. This chain connects TRBV7-6 to TRBJ2-5; maybe TRBD1 (6 bases). V was cut by 2 bases and J by 0 bases, with 13 bases left in between. Germline assignment: CDR1 SGHVS and CDR2 FNYEAQ. The CDR3 has 16 amino acids. CDR3 region: CASSLKQGLYQETQYF. DNA of the CDR3: TGTGCCAGCAGCTTAAAACAGGGCCTGTACCAAGAGACCCAGTACTTC.

This clone has a handful of counts. This rearrangement joins TRBV5-1 to TRBJ1-2; D is unclear. Germline loops: CDR1 SGHRS, CDR2 YFSETQ. The CDR3 runs 14 residues. Trimming stripped 0 bases from V and 0 bases from J, with 6 bases between. CDR3 in DNA: TGCGCCAGCAGCTTGGACAGCCCTAACTATGGCTACACCTTC. Amino acids: CASSLDSPNYGYTF.

The chain joins TRBV19 to TRBJ2-3, with TRBD1 identical over 7 bases. With V trimmed by 6 bases and J by 2 bases, 2 bases remained unmatched. This CDR3 has 13 amino acids. Germline-derived CDR1 and CDR2 are LNHDA and SQIVND (reference sequence). The CDR3 sequence: CASSDRATDTQYF. CDR3 nucleotides: TGTGCCAGTAGCGACAGGGCCACAGATACGCAGTATTTT.

The chain is built from TRBV18 and TRBJ2-3; no clear D gene. This CDR3 has 17 amino acids. CDR1 and CDR2 from the germline V gene are KGHSH and LQKENI. V lost 6 bases to trimming and J lost 0 bases, with 19 bases between them. The CDR3 here is CASSFSTSVLSTDTQYF. The CDR3 DNA sequence: TGTGCCAGCTCTTTCAGTACATCCGTCCTGAGCACAGATACGCAGTATTTT.

The chain couples TRBV20-1 to TRBJ2-5, with D perhaps matching TRBD2 (6 bases). CDR3 length: 9 residues. The V end was cut by 8 bases, the J end by 8 bases, with 9 bases between. Germline values: CDR1 DFQATT, CDR2 SNEGSKA (reference sequence). The CDR3 protein is CSPGGTQYF. The CDR3 bases are TGCAGTCCCGGGGGTACCCAGTACTTC.

This clone was seen once. The chain combines TRBV7-9 with TRBJ2-4; D is ambiguous. Trimming shortened V by 4 bases and J by 3 bases, and 7 bases separated the two germline ends. This CDR3 is built from 13 residues. Germline V gene sequence: CDR1 SEHNR, CDR2 FQNEAQ (reference sequence). The CDR3 loop is CASSSTGKNIQYF. The DNA of the CDR3 is TGTGCCAGCAGCTCAACTGGCAAAAACATTCAGTACTTC.

The V and J genes are TRBV7-6 and TRBJ2-1; 11 bases line up with TRBD2. The V gene end was trimmed by 2 bases and the J gene end by 3 bases; junction bases not matched to a gene: 3. CDR1 and CDR2 (germline): SGHVS, FNYEAQ. This CDR3 region has 16 residues. The CDR3: CASSLITSGGYNEQFF. CDR3 bases: TGTGCCAGCAGCTTAATAACTAGCGGGGGCTACAATGAGCAGTTCTTC.

The V gene is TRBV7-9, the J gene TRBJ2-5, with 9 nucleotides matching TRBD1. CDR1 SEHNR and CDR2 FQNEAQ come from the germline V gene (reference sequence). V trimming: 5 bases; J trimming: 5 bases; junction bases outside the gene matches: 6. CDR3 length: 14 residues. The CDR3 DNA follows: TGTGCCAGCAGCCAGGGACAGGGAACGGAGACCCAGTACTTC. Translating gives CASSQGQGTETQYF.

The V gene is TRBV28, the J gene TRBJ2-3, with 10 bases identical to TRBD2. The germline gives CDR1 MDHEN, CDR2 SYDVKM. Trimming cost V 9 bases and J 3 bases; bases outside gene matches: 9. CDR3 size: 15 residues. CDR3 nucleotide sequence: TGTGCCAGTAGATCTAGCGGGAGCGGGACAGATACGCAGTATTTT. Its protein product is CASRSSGSGTDTQYF.

Here the CDR3 reads CASSPSGATDTQYF. The CDR3 bases are TGCGCCAGCAGCCCTAGCGGGGCCACAGATACGCAGTATTTT. The J gene is TRBJ2-3, the V gene TRBV4-1, with 9 bases fitting TRBD2. The length of the CDR3 is 14 residues. Germline CDR1 is MGHRA and CDR2 is YSYEKL. Trimming removed 4 bases from V and 2 bases from J; junction bases left unmatched: 1.

The chain recombines TRBV18 with TRBJ1-1; D possibly corresponds to TRBD1 (6 bases). Per germline, CDR1 KGHSH and CDR2 LQKENI. The CDR3 length is 15 residues. The V gene lost 3 bases and the J gene lost 1 base, with 12 bases spanning the gap. The CDR3 loop is CASSPPGAGNTEAFF. CDR3 DNA: TGTGCCAGCTCACCGCCAGGGGCCGGGAACACTGAAGCTTTCTTT.

V gene TRBV6-6 combines with J gene TRBJ2-2, with D perhaps matching TRBD1 (6 bases). Trimming removed 2 bases from V and 4 bases from J, with 8 bases in between. The CDR3 extends over 14 amino acids. Germline V CDR1 and CDR2: MNHNY, SVGAGI (reference sequence). The CDR3 here is CASSYRGGTGELFF. The CDR3 DNA is TGTGCCAGCAGTTACAGAGGGGGCACCGGGGAGCTGTTTTTT.

CDR3 amino acids: CSAQTSGRETQYF. DNA for the CDR3: TGCAGCGCTCAGACTAGCGGGAGGGAGACCCAGTACTTC. This rearrangement joins TRBV29-1 to TRBJ2-5, with 13 bases aligning to TRBD2. Germline trimming cut 7 bases from V and 5 bases from J; bases unmatched to any gene: 4. Germline CDR1 reads SQVTM; CDR2 reads ANQGSEA. The CDR3 totals 13 residues.

This clone was recorded once. The chain uses TRBV5-1 and TRBJ2-2; 12 bases align to TRBD1. The V and J ends lost 4 bases and 3 bases, in that order; junction bases with no gene match: 13. The germline CDR1 and CDR2 sequences are SGHRS and YFSETQ. This CDR3 spans 19 amino acids. Written as DNA, the CDR3 is TGCGCCAGCAGCCCTAGTCCCGGGACAGGGGGCGGCGACACCGGGGAGCTGTTTTTT. It is translated as CASSPSPGTGGGDTGELFF.

The CDR3 region is CASSEGNWETGELFF. The CDR3 DNA follows: TGTGCCAGCAGCGAGGGTAACTGGGAAACCGGGGAGCTGTTTTTT. The rearrangement links TRBV2 to TRBJ2-2; D perhaps matches TRBD2 (5 bases). This CDR3 region has 15 residues. CDR1 and CDR2 (germline): SNHLY, FYNNEI. Trimming took off 6 bases at V and 5 bases at J, with 16 bases between the two ends.

The rearrangement uses TRBV3-1 (or the pseudogene TRBV3-2) and TRBJ2-7, with D possibly matching TRBD1 (6 bases). Germline V gene data show CDR1 as LGHDT and CDR2 as YNNKEL (reference sequence). The CDR3 covers 15 residues. Trimming removed 1 base at V and 5 bases at J, with 15 bases between. The CDR3 here is CASSQVYRAGHEQYF. The CDR3 DNA follows: TGTGCCAGCAGCCAAGTTTACAGGGCTGGCCACGAGCAGTACTTC.

The chain links TRBV18 to TRBJ2-7; 9 bases are a match to TRBD1. The CDR3 length is 17 residues. V lost 3 bases, J lost 3 bases, and 12 bases stayed unmatched. Germline assignment: CDR1 KGHSH and CDR2 LQKENI. The CDR3 is CASSPPWTGVGGYEQYF. DNA for the CDR3: TGTGCCAGCTCACCTCCTTGGACAGGGGTAGGAGGCTACGAGCAGTACTTC.